This passage covers 21 T cell receptor beta chains from one sample sequenced in a study of blood T cell repertoires in COVID-19. Data came from immunoSEQ multiplex PCR; TCRdb stores just in-frame clones and leaves some out. Found here are under 200,000 clones, around 84% of them singletons; the top ten hold about 7.2%. The sequenced material came from PBMCs or T cells enriched from blood (not recorded which). These receptor sequences come from a man aged 45-60 years who had recovered from COVID-19.

The chain is built from TRBV12-3 or TRBV12-4 and TRBJ1-2, with D uncertain. V lost 5 bases, J lost 0 bases, and 7 bases lay in between. The CDR3 totals 13 residues. CDR3 sequence (DNA): TGTGCCAGCAGTCGACAAGCTAACTATGGCTACACCTTC. Translated: CASSRQANYGYTF.

Comment on this clone: The junction differs from germline at one of its ends, possibly a read error. The chain is built from TRBV7-7 and TRBJ2-7; 7 bases align to TRBD2. The CDR3 sequence is 19 residues long. Germline V gene data show CDR1 as SSHAT and CDR2 as FNYEAQ (reference sequence). In DNA, the CDR3 is TGTGCTAGCAGAAGAATCCGACGAGGTTTGGGGGGGATCTCCTACGAGCAGTACTTC. This encodes CASRRIRRGLGGISYEQYF. Together with reference TRBV7-7 and TRBJ2-7, the CDR3 gives the full variable domain: GAGVSQSPRYKVTKRGQDVTLRCDPISSHATLYWYQQALGQGPEFLTYFNYEAQPDKSGLPSDRFSAERPEGSISTLTIQRTEQRDSAMYRCASRRIRRGLGGISYEQYFGPGTRLTVT.

The rearrangement joins TRBV27 to TRBJ2-1; the match to TRBD2 covers 7 bases. CDR1 and CDR2 (germline): MNHEY, SMNVEV (reference sequence). The CDR3 has 17 amino acids. V dropped 1 base and J dropped 8; count of bases not matched to a gene: 14. This CDR3 is CASSLFGGLTAADEQFF. The CDR3 DNA follows: TGTGCCAGCAGTTTATTTGGGGGACTAACGGCCGCGGATGAGCAGTTCTTC.

The chain links TRBV12-3 or TRBV12-4 to TRBJ2-2, with a tentative D call TRBD1 (6 bases). The V end lost 7 bases, the J end lost 7 bases, and 13 bases lay between the germline ends. The CDR3 contains 13 residues. The CDR3 loop reads CASNGQGFGELFF. For the CDR3, the DNA is TGTGCCAGCAACGGGCAGGGGTTCGGGGAGCTGTTTTTT.

This clone appeared a single time. The V call is TRBV18, the J call TRBJ1-1; a possible D gene is TRBD1 (5 bases). Germline loops: CDR1 KGHSH, CDR2 LQKENI. Trimming shortened V by 8 bases and J by 0 bases, and 10 bases separated the two germline ends. CDR3 length: 13 residues. The CDR3 sequence: CASRAGMNTEAFF. For the CDR3, the DNA is TGTGCCAGCCGGGCAGGGATGAACACTGAAGCTTTCTTT.

The chain links TRBV11-3 to TRBJ1-6; no definite D call. The V end was cut by 1 base, the J end by 7 bases, with 8 bases between. CDR1 and CDR2 from the germline V gene are SGHNT and YENEEA. CDR3 size: 14 residues. The CDR3 DNA sequence: TGTGCCAGCAGCTTAGGACTGTCCAATTCACCCCTCCACTTT. Its protein is CASSLGLSNSPLHF.

V usage is TRBV29-1 and J usage is TRBJ1-2; D is perhaps TRBD1 (5 bases). The CDR3 is made up of 11 amino acids. The V gene lost 4 bases and the J gene lost 7 bases, with 10 bases spanning the gap. Germline values: CDR1 SQVTM, CDR2 ANQGSEA. The CDR3 loop is CSVAGWRGYTF. DNA of the CDR3: TGCAGCGTTGCAGGGTGGCGTGGCTACACCTTC. The full variable domain, rest sourced from reference TRBV29-1 and TRBJ1-2, is SAVISQKPSRDICQRGTSLTIQCQVDSQVTMMFWYRQQPGQSLTLIATANQGSEATYESGFVIDKFPISRPNLTFSTLTVSNMSPEDSSIYLCSVAGWRGYTFGSGTRLTVV.

The chain has TRBV29-1 and TRBJ2-5; no clear D gene. CDR3 size: 11 residues. The germline V gene encodes CDR1 SQVTM and CDR2 ANQGSEA. V was cut by 6 bases and J by 5 bases, with 10 bases left in between. The CDR3 DNA reads TGCAGCGTCGAGCTGTTCGAGACCCAGTACTTC. Its translation: CSVELFETQYF.

The V and J genes are TRBV28 and TRBJ1-2; 8 bases match TRBD1. The CDR3 extends over 12 amino acids. From germline, CDR1 is MDHEN and CDR2 SYDVKM. V was clipped by 7 bases and J by 5 bases; unmatched bases: 3. CDR3 sequence: CASKTGVYGYTF. CDR3 in DNA: TGTGCCAGCAAGACAGGGGTTTATGGCTACACCTTC.

The genes are TRBV19 and TRBJ2-2; 9 bases fit TRBD1. Trimming cost V 7 bases and J 5 bases; bases outside gene matches: 8. The CDR3 contains 15 residues. Germline V gene lookup returns CDR1 LNHDA and CDR2 SQIVND (reference sequence). The DNA for the CDR3 is TGTGCCAGTAAGAAACAGGGGGCGATAACCGGGGAGCTGTTTTTT. This codes for CASKKQGAITGELFF. Based on the CDR3 plus reference TRBV19 and TRBJ2-2, the full variable domain is DGGITQSPKYLFRKEGQNVTLSCEQNLNHDAMYWYRQDPGQGLRLIYYSQIVNDFQKGDIAEGYSVSREKKESFPLTVTSAQKNPTAFYLCASKKQGAITGELFFGEGSRLTVL.

The V call is TRBV6-5, the J call TRBJ2-1; tentatively, D is TRBD2 (7 bases). Between the trimmed V and J ends, which lost 4 bases and 2 bases, there was a span of 15 bases. Germline V gene sequence: CDR1 MNHEY, CDR2 SVGAGI. The CDR3 is 16 amino acids. CDR3 sequence: CASSFTPGGPYNEQFF. In nucleotides, the CDR3 is TGTGCCAGCAGTTTTACCCCGGGGGGCCCCTACAATGAGCAGTTCTTC.

Written as DNA, the CDR3 is TGTGCCAGCAGCTTACTGGCGGCACCCCGGGGGGCGGGCTACACCTTC. Amino acids: CASSLLAAPRGAGYTF. V usage is TRBV7-8 and J usage is TRBJ1-2, with D possibly TRBD1 on 6 matching bases. The CDR3 covers 16 residues. The V and J ends lost 2 bases and 8 bases respectively, with 21 bases between them. Germline assignment: CDR1 SGHVS and CDR2 FQNEAQ.

The chain links TRBV15 to TRBJ2-5; D remains ambiguous. Germline V CDR1 and CDR2: LNHNV, YYDKDF (reference sequence). The CDR3 contains 12 residues. Deletions cut 0 bases from V and 9 bases from J, with 8 bases between. The CDR3 is CATSRDVAAQYF. The CDR3 DNA sequence: TGTGCCACCAGCAGAGATGTGGCGGCCCAGTACTTC.

This clone was detected ten times or more. This chain joins TRBV9 and TRBJ1-4; D unresolved. CDR1 and CDR2 from the germline V gene are SGDLS and YYNGEE. Trimming took 0 bases from V and 8 from J, leaving 8 bases between them. The CDR3 totals 13 residues. CDR3 nucleotides: TGTGCCAGCAGCGTAGCACTAGGGGAAAAACTGTTTTTT. This translates into CASSVALGEKLFF.

The rearrangement uses TRBV2 and TRBJ1-6, with 9 bases identical to TRBD1. From germline, CDR1 is SNHLY and CDR2 FYNNEI. After removal of 5 bases from V and 7 bases from J, the junction contained 3 bases not matched to a gene. The CDR3 covers 14 residues. The CDR3, as DNA: TGTGCCAGCAGTCCCGGGACAGGGAATTCACCCCTCCACTTT. It specifies CASSPGTGNSPLHF.

The V gene is TRBV5-1, the J gene TRBJ1-2; D possibly corresponds to TRBD1 (5 bases). The CDR3 is 15 residues long. Germline CDR1 is SGHRS and CDR2 is YFSETQ. V was pared by 0 bases and J by 2 bases, with 11 bases between. CDR3 in DNA: TGCGCCAGCAGCTTGGTAAATTCAGGGAACTATGGCTACACCTTC. Protein product: CASSLVNSGNYGYTF.

The chain couples TRBV6-1 to TRBJ1-2; D remains unclear. The CDR3 totals 15 residues. CDR1 is MNHNS and CDR2 is SASEGT in the germline V gene. The ends were cut back, 2 bases at V and 4 bases at J, with 14 bases in the middle. For the CDR3, the DNA is TGTGCCAGCAGTGAAACGGAGAAGAGGGCCTATGGCTACACCTTC. It is translated as CASSETEKRAYGYTF.

The chain uses TRBV20-1 and TRBJ2-7, with D possibly matching TRBD2 (5 bases). The V gene's germline CDR1 is DFQATT and CDR2 SNEGSKA (reference sequence). Deletions cut 3 bases from V and 3 bases from J, with 21 bases between. The CDR3 contains 16 residues. CDR3 coding DNA: TGCAGTGCTAGTGTTGACGGGGTAGGTACCCTCTACGAGCAGTACTTC. Its translation is CSASVDGVGTLYEQYF.

This sequence joins TRBV7-2 and TRBJ1-3, with D possibly TRBD1 on 5 matching bases. Germline V lookup: CDR1 SGHTA, CDR2 FQGNSA. V dropped 0 bases and J dropped 2 bases, with 14 bases sitting between them. The CDR3 has 17 amino acids. CDR3 DNA: TGTGCCAGCAGCTTAGCGCTTAGGACAATCACTGGAAACACCATATATTTT. Translation gives CASSLALRTITGNTIYF.

The count of this clone is one. The chain has TRBV9 and TRBJ1-3, with D possibly TRBD1 on 6 matching bases. Trimming shortened V by 3 bases and J by 0 bases, and 10 bases separated the two germline ends. The CDR3 runs to 15 residues. Germline V lookup: CDR1 SGDLS, CDR2 YYNGEE. Written as DNA, the CDR3 is TGTGCCAGCAGCGCCACAGGGATCTCTGGAAACACCATATATTTT. This translates into CASSATGISGNTIYF.

This rearrangement joins TRBV5-1 to TRBJ2-1, with TRBD1 as a possible D gene (5 bases). This CDR3 spans 16 amino acids. Trimming took off 2 bases at V and 1 base at J, with 13 bases between the two ends. The germline V gene has CDR1 SGHRS and CDR2 YFSETQ. The CDR3, as DNA: TGCGCCAGCAGCTTTTCCAGGGTTAGATCCTACAATGAGCAGTTCTTC. Residues: CASSFSRVRSYNEQFF.